These T cell receptor beta chains were read from a single sample in a study of T-cell reconstitution after alpha-beta-depleted transplantation in children. TCRdb recomputed calls from the PCR reads with MiXCR, one row per CDR3 protein. The table shows over 200,000 distinct CDR3 sequences, with 8% to 10% occurring only once. The specimen was PBMCs from the stem cell graft donor, collected from the stem cell graft. Receptors originate from a human donor who donated a stem cell graft to a child with acute lymphoblastic leukemia. Both conserved end residues are part of each CDR3. Each record gives: V gene, J gene, D gene, clone size, CDR3 protein, CDR3 DNA. D genes are given only for firm matches. Clone size is not always given. Where it is, it says once, few, many or a class for expanded clones.

TRBV20-1	TRBJ2-2	TRBD2	-	CSAIAGGRTGELFF	TGCAGTGCTATAGCGGGGGGCAGAACCGGGGAGCTGTTTTTT
TRBV5-1	TRBJ2-2	-	few	CASSLVGSGTGELFF	TGCGCCAGCAGCTTGGTGGGGTCGGGCACCGGGGAGCTGTTTTTT
TRBV4-1	TRBJ1-1	TRBD1	few	CASSQVRQGTEAFF	TGCGCCAGCAGCCAAGTCAGACAGGGGACAGAAGCTTTCTTT
TRBV12-3/TRBV12-4	TRBJ2-1	TRBD2	few	CASTFPSAGGPNEQFF	TGTGCCAGCACTTTCCCCTCTGCGGGGGGGCCCAATGAGCAGTTCTTC
TRBV5-6	TRBJ2-4	-	few	CASSLAGSAKNIQYF	TGTGCCAGCAGCTTGGCAGGTTCAGCCAAAAACATTCAGTACTTC
TRBV27	TRBJ1-5	-	few	CASSPDRGAGRAQHF	TGTGCCAGCAGTCCTGACCGGGGCGCGGGGCGAGCCCAGCATTTT
TRBV24-1	TRBJ2-7	-	-	CATSDPESYEQYF	TGTGCCACCAGTGATCCAGAGAGCTACGAGCAGTACTTC
TRBV6-2/TRBV6-3	TRBJ2-1	-	-	CASARDDNEQFF	TGTGCCAGCGCCCGGGATGACAATGAGCAGTTCTTC
TRBV5-6	TRBJ2-3	-	-	CASSLRQIPTDTQYF	TGTGCCAGCAGCTTGCGGCAGATTCCCACAGATACGCAGTATTTT
TRBV6-1	TRBJ2-3	-	few	CASLGPRGPGTDTQYF	TGTGCCAGCTTGGGCCCCCGCGGTCCGGGCACAGATACGCAGTATTTT
TRBV11-2	TRBJ2-2	TRBD2	many	CASSLLAGQLNTGELFF	TGTGCCAGCAGCTTACTAGCGGGGCAACTTAACACCGGGGAGCTGTTTTTT
TRBV5-1	TRBJ1-1	-	-	CASSLRFAGNTEAFF	TGCGCCAGCAGCTTGAGATTTGCGGGGAACACTGAAGCTTTCTTT
TRBV12-3/TRBV12-4	TRBJ2-2	-	-	CASSLGVTLSTGELFF	TGTGCCAGCAGTTTAGGGGTCACCCTGAGCACCGGGGAGCTGTTTTTT
TRBV28	TRBJ2-2	-	few	CASSFELQRAGELFF	TGTGCCAGCAGTTTTGAGCTCCAAAGGGCCGGGGAGCTGTTTTTT
TRBV12-3/TRBV12-4	TRBJ2-5	-	many	CASSLGATSQETQYF	TGTGCCAGCAGTTTAGGGGCGACAAGCCAAGAGACCCAGTACTTC
TRBV7-9	TRBJ2-7	-	-	CASSEDSDEQYF	TGTGCCAGCAGCGAGGACAGCGACGAGCAGTACTTC
TRBV12-3/TRBV12-4	TRBJ1-1	-	many	CASSLPGKEAFF	TGTGCCAGCAGTTTACCAGGGAAGGAAGCTTTCTTT
TRBV12-3/TRBV12-4	TRBJ2-5	-	many	CASSQNRVRETQYF	TGTGCCAGCAGTCAAAACAGGGTCCGAGAGACCCAGTACTTC
TRBV29-1	TRBJ2-1	-	many	CSVEVRGSYNEQFF	TGCAGCGTTGAAGTCCGGGGATCATACAATGAGCAGTTCTTC
TRBV18	TRBJ1-2	TRBD1	-	CASSPTDPQGIYGYTF	TGTGCCAGCTCACCCACGGATCCACAGGGGATCTATGGCTACACCTTC
TRBV5-1	TRBJ2-3	TRBD1	few	CASSYNRGTSTDTQYF	TGCGCCAGCAGCTATAACAGGGGTACTAGCACAGATACGCAGTATTTT
TRBV5-1	TRBJ2-5	-	-	CASSLRGDHQETQYF	TGCGCCAGCAGCTTGAGGGGGGATCACCAAGAGACCCAGTACTTC
TRBV12-3/TRBV12-4	TRBJ1-3	TRBD1	few	CASSFRQGGTIYF	TGTGCCAGCAGTTTCCGACAGGGGGGCACCATATATTTT
TRBV7-2	TRBJ1-3	-	-	CASSFRGTGNTIYF	TGTGCCAGCAGCTTTCGGGGAACTGGAAACACCATATATTTT
TRBV20-1	TRBJ1-6	-	many	CSAQRDLTNSPLHF	TGCAGTGCGCAACGGGACCTGACTAATTCACCCCTCCACTTT
TRBV4-3	TRBJ1-1	-	few	CASKVVGGTEAFF	TGCGCCAGCAAAGTGGTCGGGGGGACGGAAGCTTTCTTT
TRBV4-3	TRBJ2-1	TRBD2	-	CASSQGTSGGASSSNEQFF	TGCGCCAGCAGCCAAGGGACTAGCGGGGGGGCCTCCTCCAGCAATGAGCAGTTCTTC
TRBV5-1	TRBJ1-2	-	-	CASSLVFDDKDGYTF	TGCGCCAGCAGCTTGGTATTTGATGATAAGGATGGCTACACCTTC
TRBV20-1	TRBJ2-3	-	-	CSARDQFGRGDTQYF	TGCAGTGCTAGAGATCAGTTTGGCCGGGGAGATACGCAGTATTTT
TRBV4-3	TRBJ1-1	-	once	CASSQESIEYGGTEAFF	TGCGCCAGCAGCCAAGAAAGCATAGAGTACGGGGGGACTGAAGCTTTCTTT
TRBV9	TRBJ1-1	-	few	CASSVGGGGMNTEAFF	TGTGCCAGCAGCGTAGGAGGAGGCGGAATGAACACTGAAGCTTTCTTT
TRBV27	TRBJ1-1	-	-	CASSYGVGAEAFF	TGTGCCAGCAGTTACGGGGTTGGCGCTGAAGCTTTCTTT
TRBV3-1	TRBJ2-1	TRBD2	few	CASITAGGPPNEQFF	TGTGCCAGCATAACGGCGGGGGGGCCCCCGAATGAGCAGTTCTTC
TRBV18	TRBJ2-2	TRBD1	-	CASSTQGAANTGELFF	TGTGCCAGCTCAACACAGGGGGCAGCGAACACCGGGGAGCTGTTTTTT
TRBV29-1	TRBJ2-1	-	-	CSVEGGSLGNEQFF	TGCAGCGTTGAGGGTGGGTCCCTGGGCAATGAGCAGTTCTTC
TRBV5-1	TRBJ1-3	-	many	CASSLGRSLSGNTIYF	TGCGCCAGCAGCCTAGGACGGAGCCTCTCTGGAAACACCATATATTTT
TRBV5-4	TRBJ2-7	TRBD1	-	CASTVQGIREQYF	TGTGCCAGCACCGTACAGGGGATCCGCGAGCAGTACTTC
TRBV5-1	TRBJ1-2	-	many	CASSLRGGDYGYTF	TGCGCCAGCAGCTTGCGAGGGGGGGACTATGGCTACACCTTC
TRBV11-2	TRBJ1-1	-	-	CASMGNKRAEAFF	TGTGCCAGCATGGGGAACAAAAGGGCTGAAGCTTTCTTT
TRBV20-1	TRBJ1-1	TRBD1	many	CSAYDRDRGGTEAFF	TGCAGTGCTTACGACCGGGACAGGGGTGGTACTGAAGCTTTCTTT
TRBV6-5	TRBJ1-1	-	-	CASSIQGGITEAFF	TGTGCCAGCAGTATACAGGGCGGAATAACTGAAGCTTTCTTT
TRBV5-1	TRBJ2-2	TRBD2	few	CASSLRASGPANTGELFF	TGCGCCAGCAGCTTAAGGGCTAGCGGACCCGCGAACACCGGGGAGCTGTTTTTT
TRBV4-3	TRBJ1-2	-	many	CASSQDRQGHYGYTF	TGCGCCAGCAGCCAAGATCGGCAGGGCCACTATGGCTACACCTTC
TRBV29-1	TRBJ1-6	TRBD1	many	CSATTGTDNSPLHF	TGCAGCGCGACAACCGGGACAGATAATTCACCCCTCCACTTT
TRBV19	TRBJ2-2	-	-	CASAPDRVSTGELFF	TGTGCCAGTGCTCCGGACAGAGTATCCACCGGGGAGCTGTTTTTT
TRBV7-2	TRBJ2-1	-	-	CASRAGPYNEQFF	TGTGCCAGCAGAGCCGGCCCCTACAATGAGCAGTTCTTC
TRBV5-1	TRBJ1-2	-	many	CASSLAGESLLNGYTF	TGCGCCAGCAGCTTGGCCGGGGAATCCCTCCTAAATGGCTACACCTTC
TRBV5-1	TRBJ2-5	TRBD2	-	CASSLSAAGEYQETQYF	TGCGCCAGCAGCTTGTCCGCCGCGGGGGAGTACCAAGAGACCCAGTACTTC